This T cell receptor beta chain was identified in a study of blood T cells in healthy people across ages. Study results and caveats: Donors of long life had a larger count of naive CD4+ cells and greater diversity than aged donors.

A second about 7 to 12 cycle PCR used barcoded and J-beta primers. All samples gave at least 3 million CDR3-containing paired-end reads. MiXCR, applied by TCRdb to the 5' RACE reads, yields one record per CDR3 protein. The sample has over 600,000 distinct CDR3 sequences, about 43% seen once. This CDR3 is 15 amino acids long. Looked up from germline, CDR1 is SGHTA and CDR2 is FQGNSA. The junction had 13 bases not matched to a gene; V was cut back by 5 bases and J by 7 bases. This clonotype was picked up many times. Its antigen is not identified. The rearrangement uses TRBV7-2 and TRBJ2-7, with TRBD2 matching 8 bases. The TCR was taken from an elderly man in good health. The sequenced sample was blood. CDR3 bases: TGTGCCAGCAGCCCCACTAGCGGCACTACGGGTGAGCAGTACTTC. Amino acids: CASSPTSGTTGEQYF.